This TCR beta chain was retrieved from a study of cytomegalovirus exposure and HLA in healthy donors. Trimming cost V 2 bases and J 0 bases, with 13 bases left between them. There are 16 residues in the CDR3. Germline V gene lookup returns CDR1 SGDLS and CDR2 YYNGEE. Measured with immunoSEQ multiplex PCR; TCRdb has only the in-frame clones, and not every one. Of fewer than 250,000 clones listed, around nine tenths are singletons. The study drew the donors from its approximately 110-subject validation cohort, separate from the roughly 710-subject first cohort. This TCR derives from a woman under 30 in good health and CMV-seropositive. The sample taken for sequencing was PBMCs. The V and J genes are TRBV9 and TRBJ2-3; D is possibly TRBD2 (5 bases). CDR3 sequence (DNA): TGTGCCAGCAGCGTTTTCGGGATTACTAGCACAGATACGCAGTATTTT. Its protein product is CASSVFGITSTDTQYF.